This T cell receptor beta chain comes out of a study of CD8 T cells in Susac syndrome. Trimming cost V 6 bases and J 3 bases; bases outside gene matches: 9. Germline CDR1 is DFQATT and CDR2 is SNEGSKA (reference sequence). The CDR3 runs to 16 residues. CD8+ and CD4+ T cells taken from blood had their TCR beta sequenced. Random hexamers were used to reverse transcribe the RNA input (0.5 to 1 ug). TCRdb passed the immunoSEQ multiplex PCR reads through MiXCR, listing each CDR3 protein once. Of 140,000 or so distinct CDR3 sequences in the sample, approximately 93% were seen once. The sample was CD4+ T cells from PBMCs. The clonotype was recovered from a human donor in good health. The genes are TRBV20-1 and TRBJ2-6; 9 bases are a match to TRBD1. The CDR3 DNA reads TGCAGTGCCAGCCTACAGGGGGCGAATGGGGCCAACGTCCTGACTTTC. Translated, it gives CSASLQGANGANVLTF.